This T cell receptor beta chain was sequenced in a study of response to subunit inactivated influenza vaccine. General study points: Each seasonal flu vaccination may recruit only limited new T cells, authors suggested.

Remarks on this clonotype: Its target is unknown.

Each CDR3 protein is one row after TCRdb ran MiXCR on the RT-PCR reads. The data contain some 800,000 distinct CDR3 sequences, over 20% of them singletons. V was shortened by 5 bases and J by 4 bases, with 20 bases between the two germline ends. Germline CDR1 is SGHTA and CDR2 is FQGNSA. CDR3 length: 16 amino acids. This clonotype was sampled from a man aged 45-65 years who received an inactivated influenza vaccine. The chain employs TRBV7-2 and TRBJ2-5; D is tentatively TRBD1 or TRBD2 (5 bases each). The sample was PBMCs from blood, taken more than 4 days after vaccination. CDR3 loop: CASSLNGGGLPETQYF. CDR3 nucleotide sequence: TGTGCCAGCAGCCTGAATGGGGGTGGACTTCCAGAGACCCAGTACTTC.